The TCR beta chain under discussion was sequenced for a study of T cell responses to AZD1222 COVID-19 vaccine. CDR1 is SGHRS, CDR2 YFSETQ, per germline. Trimming took off 0 bases at V and 8 bases at J, with 8 bases between the two ends. This CDR3 comprises 13 residues. Repertoires were generated with immunoSEQ multiplex PCR, while TCRdb's copy carries only in-frame clones and drops some. The sample lists roughly 140,000 clones; 90% were seen once. The receptor's source is an adult who received the AZD1222 COVID-19 vaccine. The sequencing used peripheral blood, collected 28 days after the second AZD1222 dose. This rearrangement joins TRBV5-1 to TRBJ1-4; D call uncertain. The CDR3 coding sequence is TGCGCCAGCAGCTTGGTGGGGAGGGAAAAACTGTTTTTT. The encoded protein is CASSLVGREKLFF.